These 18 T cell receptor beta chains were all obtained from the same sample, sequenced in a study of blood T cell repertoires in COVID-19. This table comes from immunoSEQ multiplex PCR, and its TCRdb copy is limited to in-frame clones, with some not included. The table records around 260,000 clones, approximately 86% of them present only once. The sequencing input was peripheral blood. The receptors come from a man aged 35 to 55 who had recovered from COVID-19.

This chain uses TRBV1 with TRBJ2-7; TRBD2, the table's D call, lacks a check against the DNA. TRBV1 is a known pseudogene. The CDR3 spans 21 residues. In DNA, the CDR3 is TGCACCAGCAGCCAAGATCGGCTAGTCCCATCTAAATCTTACCAATCCTACGAGCAGTACTTC. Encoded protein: CTSSQDRLVPSKSYQSYEQYF.

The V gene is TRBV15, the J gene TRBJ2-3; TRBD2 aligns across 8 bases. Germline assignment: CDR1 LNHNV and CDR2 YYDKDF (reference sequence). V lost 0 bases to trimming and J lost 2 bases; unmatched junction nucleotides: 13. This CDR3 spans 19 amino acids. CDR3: CATSRDLGAGGRITDTQYF. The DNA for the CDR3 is TGTGCCACCAGCAGAGATTTAGGGGCGGGCGGGAGGATCACAGATACGCAGTATTTT.

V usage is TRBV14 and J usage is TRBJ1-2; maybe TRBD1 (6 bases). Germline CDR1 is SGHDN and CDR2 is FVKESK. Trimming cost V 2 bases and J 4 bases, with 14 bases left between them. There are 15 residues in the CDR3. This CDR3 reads CASSQQGGGPYGYTF. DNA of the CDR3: TGTGCCAGCAGCCAACAGGGAGGGGGACCCTATGGCTACACCTTC.

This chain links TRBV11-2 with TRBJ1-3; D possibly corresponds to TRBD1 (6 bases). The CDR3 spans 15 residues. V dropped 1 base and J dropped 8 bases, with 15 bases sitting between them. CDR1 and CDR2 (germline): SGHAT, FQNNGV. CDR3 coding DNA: TGTGCCAGCAGCTTAGGGGGGCCCAAGGGGGACACCATATATTTT. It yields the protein CASSLGGPKGDTIYF. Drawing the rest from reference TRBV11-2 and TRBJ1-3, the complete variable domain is EAGVAQSPRYKIIEKRQSVAFWCNPISGHATLYWYQQILGQGPKLLIQFQNNGVVDDSQLPKDRFSAERLKGVDSTLKIQPAKLEDSAVYLCASSLGGPKGDTIYFGEGSWLTVV.

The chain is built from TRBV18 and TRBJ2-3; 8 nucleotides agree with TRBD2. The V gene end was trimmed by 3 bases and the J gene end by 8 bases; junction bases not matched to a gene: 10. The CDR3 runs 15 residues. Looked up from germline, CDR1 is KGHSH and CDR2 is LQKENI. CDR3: CASSPGKTSEGTQYF. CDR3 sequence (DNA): TGTGCCAGCTCACCGGGGAAGACTAGCGAGGGTACGCAGTATTTT. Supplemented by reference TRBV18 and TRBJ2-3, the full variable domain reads NAGVMQNPRHLVRRRGQEARLRCSPMKGHSHVYWYRQLPEEGLKFMVYLQKENIIDESGMPKERFSAEFPKEGPSILRIQQVVRGDSAAYFCASSPGKTSEGTQYFGPGTRLTVL.

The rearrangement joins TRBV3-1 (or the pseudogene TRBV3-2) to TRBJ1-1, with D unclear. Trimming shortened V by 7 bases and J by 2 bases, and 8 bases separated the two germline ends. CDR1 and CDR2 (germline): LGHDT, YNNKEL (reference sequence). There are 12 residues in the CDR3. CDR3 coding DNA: TGTGCCAGCAACGGGGATAACACTGAAGCTTTCTTT. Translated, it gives CASNGDNTEAFF.

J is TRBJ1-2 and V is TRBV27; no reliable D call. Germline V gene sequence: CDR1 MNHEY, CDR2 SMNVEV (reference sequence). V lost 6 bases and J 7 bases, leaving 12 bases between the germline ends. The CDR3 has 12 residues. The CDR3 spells CASREEGGGYTF. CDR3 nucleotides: TGTGCCAGCAGAGAGGAGGGAGGTGGCTACACCTTC.

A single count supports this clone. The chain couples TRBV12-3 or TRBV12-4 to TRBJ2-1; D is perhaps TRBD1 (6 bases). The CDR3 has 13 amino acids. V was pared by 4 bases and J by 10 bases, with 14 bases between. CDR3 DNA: TGTGCCAGCAGTTCCCGACAGGCCGGGGAGCAGTTCTTC. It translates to CASSSRQAGEQFF.

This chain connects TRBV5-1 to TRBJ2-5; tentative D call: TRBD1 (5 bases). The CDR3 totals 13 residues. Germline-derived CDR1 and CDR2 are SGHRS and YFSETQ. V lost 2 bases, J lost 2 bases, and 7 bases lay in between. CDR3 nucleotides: TGCGCCAGCAGCTTACAGGTACAAGAGACCCAGTACTTC. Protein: CASSLQVQETQYF.

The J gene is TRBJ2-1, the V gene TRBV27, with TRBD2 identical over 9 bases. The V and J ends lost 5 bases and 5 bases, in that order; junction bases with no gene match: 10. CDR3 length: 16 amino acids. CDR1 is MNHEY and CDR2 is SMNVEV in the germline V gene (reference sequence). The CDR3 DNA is TGTGCCAGCAGTATTCATAGCGGGAGTACCCACAATGAGCAGTTCTTC. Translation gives CASSIHSGSTHNEQFF.

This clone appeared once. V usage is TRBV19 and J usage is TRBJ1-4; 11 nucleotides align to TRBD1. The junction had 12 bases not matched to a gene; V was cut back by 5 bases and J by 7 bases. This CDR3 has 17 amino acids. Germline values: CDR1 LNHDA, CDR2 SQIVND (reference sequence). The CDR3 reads CASSLNRDRGSSEKLFF. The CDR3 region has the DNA TGTGCCAGTAGTCTCAACCGGGACAGGGGGTCCAGTGAAAAACTGTTTTTT.

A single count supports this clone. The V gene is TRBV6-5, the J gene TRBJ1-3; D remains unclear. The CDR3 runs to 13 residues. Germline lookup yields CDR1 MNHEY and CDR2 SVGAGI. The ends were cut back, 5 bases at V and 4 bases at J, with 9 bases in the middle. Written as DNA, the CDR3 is TGTGCCAGCAGTCCTCAGTGGGGAAACACCATATATTTT. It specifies CASSPQWGNTIYF.

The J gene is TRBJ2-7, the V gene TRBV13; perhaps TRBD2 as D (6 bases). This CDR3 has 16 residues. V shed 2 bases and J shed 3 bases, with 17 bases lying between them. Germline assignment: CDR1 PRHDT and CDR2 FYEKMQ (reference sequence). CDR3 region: CASSLRGLALGYEQYF. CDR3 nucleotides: TGTGCCAGCAGCTTAAGAGGGCTAGCGCTAGGCTACGAGCAGTACTTC.

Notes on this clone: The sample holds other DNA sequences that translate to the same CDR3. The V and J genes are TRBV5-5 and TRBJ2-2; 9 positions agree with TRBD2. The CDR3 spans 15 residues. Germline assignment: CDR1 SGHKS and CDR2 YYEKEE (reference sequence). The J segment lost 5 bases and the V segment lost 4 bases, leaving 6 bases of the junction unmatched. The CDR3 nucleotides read TGTGCCAGCAGCCTGGGCGGGGGGGGGACCGGGGAGCTGTTTTTT. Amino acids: CASSLGGGGTGELFF. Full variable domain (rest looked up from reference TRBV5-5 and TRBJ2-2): DAGVTQSPTHLIKTRGQQVTLRCSPISGHKSVSWYQQVLGQGPQFIFQYYEKEERGRGNFPDRFSARQFPNYSSELNVNALLLGDSALYLCASSLGGGGTGELFFGEGSRLTVL.

The DNA of the CDR3 is TGTGCCAGCAGTTTAAATGAAGGAGTGGCCATATATTTT. Translation: CASSLNEGVAIYF. The gene calls are TRBV12-3 or TRBV12-4 and TRBJ1-3; D not certain. Trimming took off 2 bases at V and 11 bases at J, with 13 bases between the two ends. The CDR3 length is 13 residues.

The CDR3 bases are TGTGCTAGTGGTTTGCCGCACTCCGGGGGGACCCAGTACTTC. Its translation: CASGLPHSGGTQYF. The chain carries TRBV12-5 and TRBJ2-5; TRBD2 is a possible D gene (6 bases). With 2 bases removed from V and 7 bases from J, the gap between germline ends came to 14 bases. This CDR3 spans 14 amino acids. CDR1 and CDR2 (germline): LGHNT, FRNRAP.

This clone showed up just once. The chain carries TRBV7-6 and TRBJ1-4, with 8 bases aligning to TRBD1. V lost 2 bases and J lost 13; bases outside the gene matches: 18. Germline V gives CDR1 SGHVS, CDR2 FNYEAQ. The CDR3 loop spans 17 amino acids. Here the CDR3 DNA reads TGTGCCAGCAGCTTACCAGGGGGCACCCTTCTAGGAGAGGGACTGTTTTTT. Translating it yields CASSLPGGTLLGEGLFF.

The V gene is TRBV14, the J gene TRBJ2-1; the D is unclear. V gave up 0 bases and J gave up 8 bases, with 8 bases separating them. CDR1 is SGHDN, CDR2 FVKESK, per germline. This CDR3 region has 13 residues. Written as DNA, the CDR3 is TGTGCCAGCAGCCAAGATCAGTCTTATGAGCAGTTCTTC. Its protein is CASSQDQSYEQFF.